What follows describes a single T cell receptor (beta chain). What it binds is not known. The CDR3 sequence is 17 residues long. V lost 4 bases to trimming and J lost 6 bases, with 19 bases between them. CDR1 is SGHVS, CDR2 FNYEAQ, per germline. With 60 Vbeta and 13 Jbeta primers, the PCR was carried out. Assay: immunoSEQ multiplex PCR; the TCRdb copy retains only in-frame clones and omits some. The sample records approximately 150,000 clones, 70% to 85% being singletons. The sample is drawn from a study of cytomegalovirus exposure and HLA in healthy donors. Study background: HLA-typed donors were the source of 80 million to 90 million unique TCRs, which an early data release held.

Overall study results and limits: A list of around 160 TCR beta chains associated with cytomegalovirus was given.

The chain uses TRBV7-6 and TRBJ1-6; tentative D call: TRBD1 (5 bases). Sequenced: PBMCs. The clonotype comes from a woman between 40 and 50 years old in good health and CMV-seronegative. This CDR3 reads CASSSGLTRGRNSPLHF. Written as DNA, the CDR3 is TGTGCCAGCAGCTCAGGCCTTACGCGGGGCCGTAATTCACCCCTCCACTTT. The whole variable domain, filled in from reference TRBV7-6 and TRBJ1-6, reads GAGVSQSPRYKVTKRGQDVALRCDPISGHVSLYWYRQALGQGPEFLTYFNYEAQQDKSGLPNDRFSAERPEGSISTLTIQRTEQRDSAMYRCASSSGLTRGRNSPLHFGNGTRLTVT.